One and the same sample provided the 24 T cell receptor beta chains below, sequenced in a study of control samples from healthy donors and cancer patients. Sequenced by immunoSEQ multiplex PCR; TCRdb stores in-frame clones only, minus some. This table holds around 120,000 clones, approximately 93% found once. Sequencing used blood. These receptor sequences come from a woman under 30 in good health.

Here the CDR3 reads CASSLDRGYSGNTIYF. The CDR3 DNA follows: TGCGCCAGCAGCTTGGACCGGGGATACTCTGGAAACACCATATATTTT. The chain recombines TRBV5-1 with TRBJ1-3; unclear D gene. This CDR3 has 16 residues. CDR1 is SGHRS and CDR2 is YFSETQ in the germline V gene. Between the trimmed V and J ends, which lost 0 bases and 0 bases, there was a span of 10 bases.

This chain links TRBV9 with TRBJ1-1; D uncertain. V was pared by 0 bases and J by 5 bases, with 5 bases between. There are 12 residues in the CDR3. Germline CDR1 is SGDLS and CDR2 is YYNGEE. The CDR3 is CASSVDGTEAFF. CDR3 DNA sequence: TGTGCCAGCAGCGTAGATGGGACTGAAGCTTTCTTT.

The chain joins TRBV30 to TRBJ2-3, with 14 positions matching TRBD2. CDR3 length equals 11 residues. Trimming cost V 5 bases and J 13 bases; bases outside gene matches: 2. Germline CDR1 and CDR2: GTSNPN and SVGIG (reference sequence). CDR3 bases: TGTGCCTGGGGGACTAGCGGGAGAGAGTATTTT. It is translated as CAWGTSGREYF.

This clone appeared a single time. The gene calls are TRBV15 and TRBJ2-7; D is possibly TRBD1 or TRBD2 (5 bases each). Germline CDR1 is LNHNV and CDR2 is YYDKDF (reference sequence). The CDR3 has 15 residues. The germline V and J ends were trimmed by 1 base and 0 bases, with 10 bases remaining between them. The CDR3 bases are TGTGCCACCAGCAGAGTTCCAGGGAGCTCCTACGAGCAGTACTTC. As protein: CATSRVPGSSYEQYF. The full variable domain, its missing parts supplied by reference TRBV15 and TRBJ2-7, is DAMVIQNPRYQVTQFGKPVTLSCSQTLNHNVMYWYQQKSSQAPKLLFHYYDKDFNNEADTPDNFQSRRPNTSFCFLDIRSPGLGDTAMYLCATSRVPGSSYEQYFGPGTRLTVT.

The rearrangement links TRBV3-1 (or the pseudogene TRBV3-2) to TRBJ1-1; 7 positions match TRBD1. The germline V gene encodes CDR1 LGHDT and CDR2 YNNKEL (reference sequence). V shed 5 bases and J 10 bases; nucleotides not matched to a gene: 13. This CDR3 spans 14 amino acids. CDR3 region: CASSTGRTTGRAFF. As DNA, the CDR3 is TGTGCCAGCAGCACCGGCCGGACGACAGGGAGAGCTTTCTTT.

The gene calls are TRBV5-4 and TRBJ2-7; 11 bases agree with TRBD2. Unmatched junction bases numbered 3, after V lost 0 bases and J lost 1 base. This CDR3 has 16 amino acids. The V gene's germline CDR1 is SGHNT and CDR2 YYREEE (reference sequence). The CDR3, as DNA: TGTGCCAGCAGCTTGGGGGCTAGCGGGGGGTCCTACGAGCAGTACTTC. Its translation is CASSLGASGGSYEQYF.

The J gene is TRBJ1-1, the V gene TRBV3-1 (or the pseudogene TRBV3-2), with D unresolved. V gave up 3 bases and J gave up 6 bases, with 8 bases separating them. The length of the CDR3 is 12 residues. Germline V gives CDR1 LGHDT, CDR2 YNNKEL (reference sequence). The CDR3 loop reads CASSHLSAEAFF. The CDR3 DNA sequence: TGTGCCAGCAGCCACCTGAGTGCTGAAGCTTTCTTT.

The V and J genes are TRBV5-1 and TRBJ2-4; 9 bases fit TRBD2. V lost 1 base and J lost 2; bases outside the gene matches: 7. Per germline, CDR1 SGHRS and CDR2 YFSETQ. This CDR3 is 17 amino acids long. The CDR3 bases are TGCGCCAGCAGCTTGCCTAGCGGGGACCTGTCCAAAAACATTCAGTACTTC. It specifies CASSLPSGDLSKNIQYF.

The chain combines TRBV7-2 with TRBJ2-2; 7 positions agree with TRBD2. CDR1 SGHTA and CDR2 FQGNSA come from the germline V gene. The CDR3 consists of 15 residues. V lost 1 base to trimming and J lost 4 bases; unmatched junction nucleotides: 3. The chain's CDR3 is CASSLGAGATGELFF. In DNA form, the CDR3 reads TGTGCCAGCAGCTTAGGGGCGGGAGCCACCGGGGAGCTGTTTTTT.

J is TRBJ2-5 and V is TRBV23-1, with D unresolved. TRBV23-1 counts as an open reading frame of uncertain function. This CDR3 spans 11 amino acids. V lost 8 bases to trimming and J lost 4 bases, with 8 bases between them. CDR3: CASCVGETQYF. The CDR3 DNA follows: TGCGCCAGCTGTGTGGGAGAGACCCAGTACTTC.

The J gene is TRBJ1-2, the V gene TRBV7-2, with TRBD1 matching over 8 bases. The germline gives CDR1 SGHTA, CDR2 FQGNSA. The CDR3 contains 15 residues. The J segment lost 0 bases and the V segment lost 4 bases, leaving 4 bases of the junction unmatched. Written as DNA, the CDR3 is TGTGCCAGCAGCTACGGACAGGGTGCTAACTATGGCTACACCTTC. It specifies CASSYGQGANYGYTF.

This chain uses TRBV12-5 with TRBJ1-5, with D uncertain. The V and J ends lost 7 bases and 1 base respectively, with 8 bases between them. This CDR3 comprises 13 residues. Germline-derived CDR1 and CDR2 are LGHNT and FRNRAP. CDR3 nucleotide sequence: TGTGCTAGTGCGCCCAGAAGCAATCAGCCCCAGCATTTT. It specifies CASAPRSNQPQHF.

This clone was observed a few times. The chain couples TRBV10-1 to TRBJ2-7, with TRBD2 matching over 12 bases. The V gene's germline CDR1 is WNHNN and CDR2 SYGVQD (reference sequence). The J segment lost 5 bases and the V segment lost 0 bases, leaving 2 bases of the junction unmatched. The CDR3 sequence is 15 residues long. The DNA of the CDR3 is TGCGCCAGCAGTGAGTCGACTAGCGGGGGACACGAGCAGTACTTC. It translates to CASSESTSGGHEQYF.

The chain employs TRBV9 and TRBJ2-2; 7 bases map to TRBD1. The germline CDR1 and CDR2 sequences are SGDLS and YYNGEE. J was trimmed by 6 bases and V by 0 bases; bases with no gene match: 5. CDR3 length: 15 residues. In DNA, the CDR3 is TGTGCCAGCAGCGTAGAGCCACAGGGGTCCGGGGAGCTGTTTTTT. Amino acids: CASSVEPQGSGELFF.

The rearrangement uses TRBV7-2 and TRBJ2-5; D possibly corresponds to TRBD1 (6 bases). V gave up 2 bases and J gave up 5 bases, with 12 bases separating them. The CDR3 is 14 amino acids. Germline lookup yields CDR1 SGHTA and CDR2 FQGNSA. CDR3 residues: CASSLSPGVETQYF. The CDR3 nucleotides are TGTGCCAGCAGCTTATCCCCAGGGGTGGAGACCCAGTACTTC.

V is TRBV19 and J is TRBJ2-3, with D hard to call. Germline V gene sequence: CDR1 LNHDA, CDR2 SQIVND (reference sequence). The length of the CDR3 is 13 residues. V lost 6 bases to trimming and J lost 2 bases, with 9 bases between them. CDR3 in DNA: TGTGCCAGTAGCGTCGGGTACACAGATACGCAGTATTTT. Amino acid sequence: CASSVGYTDTQYF.

The CDR3 DNA reads as TGTGCCAGCAGAGGTTGGACAGATACGCAGTATTTT. It is translated as CASRGWTDTQYF. V usage is TRBV25-1 and J usage is TRBJ2-3; D gene uncertain. The germline CDR1 and CDR2 sequences are MGHDK and SYGVNS. V lost 6 bases and J 3 bases, leaving 7 bases between the germline ends. This CDR3 is 12 amino acids long.

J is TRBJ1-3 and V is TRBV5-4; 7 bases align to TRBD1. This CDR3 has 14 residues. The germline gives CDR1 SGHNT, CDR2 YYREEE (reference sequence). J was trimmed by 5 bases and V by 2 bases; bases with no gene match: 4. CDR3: CASSLGGRRNTIYF. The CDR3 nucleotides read TGTGCCAGCAGCTTAGGGGGCAGGAGAAACACCATATATTTT.

CDR3 in DNA: TGCGCCAGCAGCCTAACATCCGGGCCCTACGAGCAGTACTTC. It codes for CASSLTSGPYEQYF. This rearrangement joins TRBV4-3 to TRBJ2-7, with unresolved D. The V end was cut by 4 bases, the J end by 2 bases, with 12 bases between. This CDR3 comprises 14 residues. The germline CDR1 and CDR2 sequences are LGHNA and YSLEER.

CDR3 sequence (DNA): TGCGCCAGCAGCTTTGGGGTTGGTTCACCCCTCCACTTT. The encoded protein is CASSFGVGSPLHF. This chain joins TRBV5-1 and TRBJ1-6; no clear D gene. V was shortened by 2 bases and J by 9 bases, with 9 bases between the two germline ends. This CDR3 is built from 13 residues. The germline V gene has CDR1 SGHRS and CDR2 YFSETQ. Full variable domain (outside the CDR3, taken from reference TRBV5-1 and TRBJ1-6): KAGVTQTPRYLIKTRGQQVTLSCSPISGHRSVSWYQQTPGQGLQFLFEYFSETQRNKGNFPGRFSGRQFSNSRSEMNVSTLELGDSALYLCASSFGVGSPLHFGNGTRLTVT.

The CDR3 DNA sequence: TGTGCCAGCTCACCTTTCCTAGCTAACGCCGCAAACAATGAGCAGTTCTTC. Protein: CASSPFLANAANNEQFF. The chain joins TRBV18 to TRBJ2-1, with TRBD2 as a possible D gene (5 bases). Trimming pared 3 bases from V and 5 bases from J, leaving 20 bases between. The V gene's germline CDR1 is KGHSH and CDR2 LQKENI. This CDR3 is built from 17 residues. The full variable domain, its missing parts supplied by reference TRBV18 and TRBJ2-1, is NAGVMQNPRHLVRRRGQEARLRCSPMKGHSHVYWYRQLPEEGLKFMVYLQKENIIDESGMPKERFSAEFPKEGPSILRIQQVVRGDSAAYFCASSPFLANAANNEQFFGPGTRLTVL.

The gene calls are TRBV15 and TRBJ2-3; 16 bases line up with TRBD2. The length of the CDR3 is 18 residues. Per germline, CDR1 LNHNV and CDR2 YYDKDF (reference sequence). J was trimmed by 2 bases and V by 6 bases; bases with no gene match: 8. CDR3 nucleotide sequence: TGTGCCACCAGGGATCCGGGACTAGCGGGGGGGCACACAGATACGCAGTATTTT. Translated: CATRDPGLAGGHTDTQYF.

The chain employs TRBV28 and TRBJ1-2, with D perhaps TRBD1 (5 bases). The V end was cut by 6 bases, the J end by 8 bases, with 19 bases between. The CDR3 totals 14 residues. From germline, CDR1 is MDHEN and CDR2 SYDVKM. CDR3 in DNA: TGTGCCAGCAGGACTGGAGGGGCTAGATACGGCTACACCTTC. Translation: CASRTGGARYGYTF.

The CDR3 sequence: CASSQLTSVNYEQYF. Here the CDR3 DNA reads TGTGCCAGCAGCCAACTGACTAGCGTGAACTACGAGCAGTACTTC. The chain uses TRBV5-4 and TRBJ2-7; 8 bases fit TRBD2. CDR1 and CDR2 from the germline V gene are SGHNT and YYREEE (reference sequence). Unmatched junction bases numbered 9, after V lost 4 bases and J lost 3 bases. The CDR3 consists of 15 residues.